This TCR beta chain is drawn from a study of post-analysis software for immune sequencing data. General observations from the study: Strong same-batch co-clustering of samples appeared with F measure clustering. When patients were compared with controls, roughly five TRBV segments were more frequent, TRBV5-6, TRBV5-1 and TRBV20-1 among them.

This clonotype appeared a few times. Its antigen is not known. The library was made from cDNA and included unique molecular identifiers. TCRdb ran MiXCR on the PCR reads and lists one entry per CDR3 protein. The sample lists about 400,000 distinct CDR3 sequences, around 37% occurring once. V gave up 1 base and J gave up 0 bases; unmatched junction bases: 4. Germline V gene lookup returns CDR1 SQVTM and CDR2 ANQGSEA. This CDR3 contains 15 residues. The sample comprised blood. The receptor comes from a girl under 18 with multiple sclerosis. The chain has TRBV29-1 and TRBJ1-2, with 8 bases that match TRBD1. The DNA for the CDR3 is TGCAGCGTTGAAGTCGTACAGGGGGCTAACTATGGCTACACCTTC. Translated: CSVEVVQGANYGYTF.